A single T cell receptor (beta chain) is shown here with its context. Its antigen is not known. The sample comes from a study of Ad26.COV2.S vaccination and SARS-CoV-2 variants. Whole-study context: In the study, Ad26.COV2.S was injected intramuscularly once, or twice 56 days apart.

Sequencing used immunoSEQ multiplex PCR; TCRdb keeps in-frame clones, though not all of them. The table lists fewer than 500,000 clones, about 88% of them singletons. Trimming stripped 4 bases from V and 8 bases from J, with 9 bases between. CDR1 and CDR2 (germline): SGDLS, YYNGEE. The CDR3 sequence is 11 residues long. Treatment noted: around 19 received Ad26.COV2.S at low or high dose, single or two shots; 5 received placebo; per-sample allocation not given. Samples analyzed were those drawn on day 63 after the first vaccine or placebo injection. In the vaccine, an Ad26 vector expressed the SARS-CoV-2 spike of the Wuhan strain. Study-level points and caveats: Analyses of TCR breadth and depth may have underestimated total T cell responses.

The sample consisted of peripheral blood, taken in a trial of Ad26.COV2.S vaccine versus placebo. The clonotype comes from a person aged 18 to 59 who received the Ad26.COV2.S COVID-19 vaccine or a placebo. The V gene is TRBV9, the J gene TRBJ1-2; D is unclear. CDR3 nucleotides: TGTGCCAGCAGCCCAGGATGGGGCTACACCTTC. Translated, it gives CASSPGWGYTF.